This T cell receptor beta chain was observed in a study of blood T cell repertoires in COVID-19. Overall study context: The samples span acute and convalescent COVID-19 from the United States, Italy and Spain.

Source study methods: Nucleated cell counts were estimated from reference gene primer amplification. TCRdb's copy holds only in-frame clones and misses some; the assay was immunoSEQ multiplex PCR. V and J calls and clone size are copied from that table; D and trimming were computed from the DNA. The sample has approximately 180,000 clones, roughly 87% seen once; the top ten hold roughly 1.2%. Germline assignment: CDR1 GTSNPN and CDR2 SVGIG (reference sequence). V gave up 3 bases and J gave up 4 bases, with 9 bases separating them. CDR3 size: 12 residues. This study enrolled people aged about 18 to 100 from around 26 US geographic areas.

The sequencing input was PBMCs or T cells enriched from blood (not recorded which). This sequence was found in a human donor with acute COVID-19. The donor label of this sample is uncertain. The V gene is TRBV30, the J gene TRBJ1-1; D call uncertain. The CDR3 DNA reads TGTGCCTGGAGGCCTTCGGGCACTGAAGCTTTCTTT. Protein sequence: CAWRPSGTEAFF.